This paragraph covers one T cell receptor (beta chain) sequence. This record comes from a study of control samples from healthy donors and cancer patients. Deletions cut 4 bases from V and 6 bases from J, with 22 bases between. Germline V CDR1 and CDR2: KGHDR, SFDVKD. The CDR3 runs 17 residues. The method was immunoSEQ multiplex PCR; TCRdb's version includes in-frame clones alone and lacks a portion of them. Among 70,000 to 80,000 clones listed, approximately 88% were seen once. The TCR comes from a man in his forties or fifties in good health. Sequencing used blood. The rearrangement links TRBV24-1 to TRBJ2-3; tentative D call: TRBD2 (6 bases). CDR3 amino acids: CATSESGTGIGADTQYF. The CDR3 DNA reads TGTGCCACCAGTGAGTCCGGGACTGGGATCGGGGCGGATACGCAGTATTTT.